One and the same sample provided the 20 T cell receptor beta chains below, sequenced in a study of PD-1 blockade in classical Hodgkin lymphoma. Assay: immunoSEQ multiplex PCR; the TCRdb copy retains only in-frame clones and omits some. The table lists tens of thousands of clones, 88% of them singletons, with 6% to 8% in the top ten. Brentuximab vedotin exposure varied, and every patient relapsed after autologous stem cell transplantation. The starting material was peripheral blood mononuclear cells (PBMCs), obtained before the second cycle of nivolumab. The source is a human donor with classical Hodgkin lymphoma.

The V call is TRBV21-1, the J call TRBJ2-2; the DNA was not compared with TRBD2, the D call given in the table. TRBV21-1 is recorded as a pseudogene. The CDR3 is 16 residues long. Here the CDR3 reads CASSNELGTNTGELFF. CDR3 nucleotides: TGTGCCAGCAGCAATGAGCTAGGAACGAACACCGGGGAGCTGTTTTTT.

The chain's CDR3 is CASSLVAPNNEQFF. The CDR3 coding sequence is TGTGCCAGCAGCTTAGTCGCCCCGAACAATGAGCAGTTCTTC. The chain has TRBV7-8 and TRBJ2-1, with unresolved D. CDR1 SGHVS and CDR2 FQNEAQ come from the germline V gene. With 1 base removed from V and 5 bases from J, the gap between germline ends came to 9 bases. CDR3 length: 14 amino acids. Supplemented by reference TRBV7-8 and TRBJ2-1, the full variable domain reads GAGVSQSPRYKVAKRGQDVALRCDPISGHVSLFWYQQALGQGPEFLTYFQNEAQLDKSGLPSDRFFAERPEGSVSTLKIQRTQQEDSAVYLCASSLVAPNNEQFFGPGTRLTVL.

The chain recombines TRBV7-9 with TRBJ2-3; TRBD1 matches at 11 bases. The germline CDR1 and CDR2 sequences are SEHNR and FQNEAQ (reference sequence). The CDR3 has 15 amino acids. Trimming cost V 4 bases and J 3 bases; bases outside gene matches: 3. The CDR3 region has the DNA TGTGCCAGCAGCTACGGGACAGGGGGAACAGATACGCAGTATTTT. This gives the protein CASSYGTGGTDTQYF. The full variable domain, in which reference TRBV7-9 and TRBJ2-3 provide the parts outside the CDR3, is DTGVSQNPRHKITKRGQNVTFRCDPISEHNRLYWYRQTLGQGPEFLTYFQNEAQLEKSRLLSDRFSAERPKGSFSTLEIQRTEQGDSAMYLCASSYGTGGTDTQYFGPGTRLTVL.

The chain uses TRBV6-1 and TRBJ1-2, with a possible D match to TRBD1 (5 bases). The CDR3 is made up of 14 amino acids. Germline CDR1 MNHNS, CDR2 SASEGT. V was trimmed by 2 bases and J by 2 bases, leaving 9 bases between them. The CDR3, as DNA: TGTGCCAGCAGTGAACTGGGGCCAAACTATGGCTACACCTTC. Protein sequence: CASSELGPNYGYTF.

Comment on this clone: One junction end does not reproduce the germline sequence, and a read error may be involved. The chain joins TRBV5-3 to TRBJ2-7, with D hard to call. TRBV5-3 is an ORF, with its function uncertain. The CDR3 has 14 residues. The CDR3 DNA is TGTGCCAGCAGCTTGGATACCTTCACCTACGAGCAGTACTTC. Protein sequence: CASSLDTFTYEQYF.

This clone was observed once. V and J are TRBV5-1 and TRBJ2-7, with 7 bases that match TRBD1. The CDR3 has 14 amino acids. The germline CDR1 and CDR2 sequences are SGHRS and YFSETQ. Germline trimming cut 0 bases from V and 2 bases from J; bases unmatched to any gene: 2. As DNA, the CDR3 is TGCGCCAGCAGCTTGGTTAGGGGGCCCTACGAGCAGTACTTC. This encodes CASSLVRGPYEQYF. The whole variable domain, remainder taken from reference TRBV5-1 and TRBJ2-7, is KAGVTQTPRYLIKTRGQQVTLSCSPISGHRSVSWYQQTPGQGLQFLFEYFSETQRNKGNFPGRFSGRQFSNSRSEMNVSTLELGDSALYLCASSLVRGPYEQYFGPGTRLTVT.

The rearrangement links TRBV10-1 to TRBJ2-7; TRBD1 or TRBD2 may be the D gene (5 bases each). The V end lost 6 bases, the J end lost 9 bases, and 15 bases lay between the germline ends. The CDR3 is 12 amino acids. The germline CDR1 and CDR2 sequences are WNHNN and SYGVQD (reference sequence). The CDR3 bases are TGCGCCAGCAGCCAGGGACCGCTGGGGCAGTACTTC. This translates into CASSQGPLGQYF.

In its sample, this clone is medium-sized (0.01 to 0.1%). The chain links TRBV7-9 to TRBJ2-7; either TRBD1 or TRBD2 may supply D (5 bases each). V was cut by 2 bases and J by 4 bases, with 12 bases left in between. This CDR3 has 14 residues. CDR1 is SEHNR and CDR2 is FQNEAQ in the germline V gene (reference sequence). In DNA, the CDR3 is TGTGCCAGCAGCTTAAACGGGGACCCTTACGAGCAGTACTTC. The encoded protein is CASSLNGDPYEQYF.

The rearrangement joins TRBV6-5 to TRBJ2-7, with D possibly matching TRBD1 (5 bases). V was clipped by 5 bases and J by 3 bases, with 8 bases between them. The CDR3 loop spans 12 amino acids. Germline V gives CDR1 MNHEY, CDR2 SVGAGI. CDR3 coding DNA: TGTGCCAGCAGTAGGCAGGGCTACGAGCAGTACTTC. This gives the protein CASSRQGYEQYF.

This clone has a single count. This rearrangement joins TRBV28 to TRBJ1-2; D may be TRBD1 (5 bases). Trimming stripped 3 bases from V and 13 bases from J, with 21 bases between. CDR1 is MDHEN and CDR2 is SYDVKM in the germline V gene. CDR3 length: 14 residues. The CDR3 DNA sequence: TGTGCCAGCAGTTTTGAGGGAGAGGAGGGGTTAGTCACCTTC. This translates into CASSFEGEEGLVTF.

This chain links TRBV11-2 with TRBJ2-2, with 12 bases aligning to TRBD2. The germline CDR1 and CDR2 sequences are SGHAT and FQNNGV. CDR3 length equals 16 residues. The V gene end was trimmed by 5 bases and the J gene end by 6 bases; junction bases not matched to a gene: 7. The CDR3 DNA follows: TGTGCCAGCAGCCCCCTAGCGGGAGGGCTTGCCGGGGAGCTGTTTTTT. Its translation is CASSPLAGGLAGELFF.

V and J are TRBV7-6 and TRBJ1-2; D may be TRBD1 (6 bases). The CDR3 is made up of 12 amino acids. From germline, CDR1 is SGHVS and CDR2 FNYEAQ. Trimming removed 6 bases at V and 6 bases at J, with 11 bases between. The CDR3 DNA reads TGTGCCAGCAGTACAACAGGGAATGGCTACACCTTC. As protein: CASSTTGNGYTF.

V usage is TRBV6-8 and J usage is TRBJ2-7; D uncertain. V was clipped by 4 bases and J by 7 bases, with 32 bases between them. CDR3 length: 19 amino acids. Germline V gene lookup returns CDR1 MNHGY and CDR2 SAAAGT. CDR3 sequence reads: CASSWSNTLTPDSNREQYF. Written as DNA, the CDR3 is TGTGCCAGCAGTTGGTCCAATACTCTGACCCCCGACTCTAACCGGGAGCAGTACTTC.

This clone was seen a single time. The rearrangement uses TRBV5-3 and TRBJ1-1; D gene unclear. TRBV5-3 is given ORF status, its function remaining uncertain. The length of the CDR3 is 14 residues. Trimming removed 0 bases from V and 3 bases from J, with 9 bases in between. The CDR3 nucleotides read TGTGCCAGAAGCTTGGTAGGCATAGACACTGAAGCTTTCTTT. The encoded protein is CARSLVGIDTEAFF.

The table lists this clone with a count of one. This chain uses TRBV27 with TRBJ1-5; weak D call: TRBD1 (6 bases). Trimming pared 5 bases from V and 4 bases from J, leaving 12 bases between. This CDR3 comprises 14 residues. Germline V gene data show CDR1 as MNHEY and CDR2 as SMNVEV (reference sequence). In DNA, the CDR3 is TGTGCCAGCAGTATTACAGGGTCGAATCAGCCCCAGCATTTT. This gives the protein CASSITGSNQPQHF.

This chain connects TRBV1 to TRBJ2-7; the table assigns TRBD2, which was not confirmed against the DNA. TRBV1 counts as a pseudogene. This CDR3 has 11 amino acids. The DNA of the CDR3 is TGCACCAGCAGCCGTAAACGAATTAGGTACTTC. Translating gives CTSSRKRIRYF.

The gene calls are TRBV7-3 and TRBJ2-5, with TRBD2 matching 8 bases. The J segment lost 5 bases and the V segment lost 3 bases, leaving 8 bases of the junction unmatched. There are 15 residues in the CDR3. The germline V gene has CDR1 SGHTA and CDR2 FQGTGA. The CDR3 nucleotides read TGTGCCAGCAGCTTGGGCGGGGGGCGCAGGGAGACCCAGTACTTC. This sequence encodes CASSLGGGRRETQYF.

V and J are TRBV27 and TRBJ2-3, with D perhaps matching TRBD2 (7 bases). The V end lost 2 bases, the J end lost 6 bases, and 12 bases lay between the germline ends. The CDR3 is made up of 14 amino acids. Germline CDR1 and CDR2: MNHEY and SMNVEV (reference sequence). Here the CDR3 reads CASSLIGGGDTQYF. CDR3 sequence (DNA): TGTGCCAGCAGTTTAATAGGGGGAGGGGATACGCAGTATTTT.

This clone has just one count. Here the CDR3 DNA reads TGTGCCAGCAGTTACTTTGGGACGCAGTATTTT. Translation: CASSYFGTQYF. The J gene is TRBJ2-3, the V gene TRBV6-5; no definite D call. The ends were cut back, 1 base at V and 9 bases at J, with 5 bases in the middle. The CDR3 is made up of 11 amino acids. CDR1 is MNHEY and CDR2 is SVGAGI in the germline V gene.

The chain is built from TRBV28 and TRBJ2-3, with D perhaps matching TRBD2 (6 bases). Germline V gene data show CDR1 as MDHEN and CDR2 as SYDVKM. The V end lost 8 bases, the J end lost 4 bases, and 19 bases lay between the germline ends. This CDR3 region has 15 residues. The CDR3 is CASGELASGADTQYF. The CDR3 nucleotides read TGTGCCAGCGGGGAGCTAGCGTCGGGCGCAGATACGCAGTATTTT.